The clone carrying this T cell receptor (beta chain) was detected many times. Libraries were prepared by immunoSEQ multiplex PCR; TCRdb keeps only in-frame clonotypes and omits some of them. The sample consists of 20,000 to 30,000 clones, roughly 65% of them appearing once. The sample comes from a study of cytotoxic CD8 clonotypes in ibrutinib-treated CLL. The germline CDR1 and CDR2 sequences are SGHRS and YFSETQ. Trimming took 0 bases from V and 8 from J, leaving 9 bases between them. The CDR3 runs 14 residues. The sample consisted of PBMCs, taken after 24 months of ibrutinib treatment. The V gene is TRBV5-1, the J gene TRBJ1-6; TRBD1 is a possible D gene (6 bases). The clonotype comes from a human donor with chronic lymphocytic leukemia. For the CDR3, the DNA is TGCGCCAGCAGCTTGGAGGCAGGGGATTCACCCCTCCACTTT. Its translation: CASSLEAGDSPLHF. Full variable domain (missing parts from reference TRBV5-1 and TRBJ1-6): KAGVTQTPRYLIKTRGQQVTLSCSPISGHRSVSWYQQTPGQGLQFLFEYFSETQRNKGNFPGRFSGRQFSNSRSEMNVSTLELGDSALYLCASSLEAGDSPLHFGNGTRLTVT.